The TCR beta chain described here comes from a study of blood T cell repertoires in COVID-19. At the level of the study: From T cells, B-cell-depleted T cells, or PBMCs came the material, which was cDNA or gDNA.

The CDR3 totals 14 residues. The germline V gene encodes CDR1 SGHVS and CDR2 FQNEAQ. Unmatched junction bases numbered 6, after V lost 4 bases and J lost 6 bases. All enrollees were about 18 to 89 years old and from 20 to 25 US areas. Each recovered donor of Cohort 3 presented with two negative PCRs, clearance, or symptom resolution. Only in-frame clones appear in the TCRdb table, and some are missing; sequencing was by immunoSEQ multiplex PCR. The table includes approximately 150,000 clones, around 80% detected once. The sequenced material came from PBMCs or T cells enriched from blood (not recorded which). This rearrangement joins TRBV7-8 to TRBJ2-5; 9 positions match TRBD2. The receptor comes from a middle-aged man who had recovered from COVID-19. CDR3: CASSSSGATKTQYF. The CDR3 nucleotides read TGTGCCAGCAGCTCTAGCGGGGCCACTAAGACCCAGTACTTC.